Listed below are T cell receptor beta chains from one sample, sequenced in a study of patients and donors after allogeneic stem cell transplantation. From the RT-PCR reads, TCRdb called clonotypes with MiXCR, one entry per CDR3 protein. The data contain fewer than 250,000 distinct CDR3 sequences, 13% to 15% of them seen just once; the ten biggest clones take up under 14%. The sample taken for sequencing was blood, either unsorted or a sorted T cell fraction (not recorded which). These receptors were taken from a human donor who was either an allogeneic HSCT recipient or a stem cell or donor lymphocyte infusion donor (not recorded which). It is not recorded whose cells these are; they may come from a transplant donor. Both conserved end residues are part of each CDR3. The order of the fields is J gene, D gene, V gene, CDR3 protein. A D gene is named only where the DNA matches it firmly.

j_call: TRBJ2-5; d_call: TRBD2; v_call: TRBV12-3/TRBV12-4; cdr3_aa: CASSPRLAGGQETQYF
j_call: TRBJ2-7; d_call: TRBD1; v_call: TRBV20-1; cdr3_aa: CSARDPQQGLYEQYF
j_call: TRBJ2-7; d_call: .; v_call: TRBV3-1; cdr3_aa: CASSPGVASQSYEQYF
j_call: TRBJ2-5; d_call: .; v_call: TRBV6-2/TRBV6-3; cdr3_aa: CASSKDPAIQETQYF
j_call: TRBJ2-5; d_call: .; v_call: TRBV20-1; cdr3_aa: CSAGGERVETQYF
j_call: TRBJ2-3; d_call: TRBD1; v_call: TRBV12-3/TRBV12-4; cdr3_aa: CASKPDRASTDTQYF
j_call: TRBJ1-2; d_call: TRBD1; v_call: TRBV5-6; cdr3_aa: CASSFDRVGYTF
j_call: TRBJ1-3; d_call: .; v_call: TRBV2; cdr3_aa: CASSEVVFTSGNTIYF
j_call: TRBJ2-1; d_call: TRBD2; v_call: TRBV20-1; cdr3_aa: CSAPFSGGASEQFF
j_call: TRBJ1-3; d_call: .; v_call: TRBV7-8; cdr3_aa: CASSLAAGDSGNTIYF
j_call: TRBJ2-7; d_call: .; v_call: TRBV20-1; cdr3_aa: CSALPGAGGTAEQYF
j_call: TRBJ1-5; d_call: .; v_call: TRBV2; cdr3_aa: CASSAGWGNQPQHF
j_call: TRBJ1-1; d_call: .; v_call: TRBV20-1; cdr3_aa: CSARDSGRLNTEAFF
j_call: TRBJ2-3; d_call: .; v_call: TRBV5-1; cdr3_aa: CASSEGGHTDTQYF
j_call: TRBJ2-7; d_call: .; v_call: TRBV7-9; cdr3_aa: CASSSPGGEQYF
j_call: TRBJ2-5; d_call: .; v_call: TRBV3-1; cdr3_aa: CASSLGGPMETQYF
j_call: TRBJ1-1; d_call: TRBD1; v_call: TRBV12-3/TRBV12-4; cdr3_aa: CASSLGSTGGSTEAFF
j_call: TRBJ2-5; d_call: .; v_call: TRBV7-2; cdr3_aa: CASSLDGRQETQYF
j_call: TRBJ2-7; d_call: .; v_call: TRBV25-1; cdr3_aa: CASSPKEGAYEQYF
j_call: TRBJ2-3; d_call: .; v_call: TRBV20-1; cdr3_aa: CSAPPRGRLTDTQYF
j_call: TRBJ2-7; d_call: TRBD2; v_call: TRBV7-6; cdr3_aa: CASSLAPIAGGYPYEQYF
j_call: TRBJ2-7; d_call: TRBD2; v_call: TRBV6-1; cdr3_aa: CASSPLAGANEQYF
j_call: TRBJ2-7; d_call: .; v_call: TRBV12-3/TRBV12-4; cdr3_aa: CASSTRDPPSYEQYF
j_call: TRBJ1-1; d_call: .; v_call: TRBV25-1; cdr3_aa: CASSEPQDSQTEAFF
j_call: TRBJ2-3; d_call: .; v_call: TRBV24-1; cdr3_aa: CATSVSGSTDTQYF
j_call: TRBJ1-1; d_call: .; v_call: TRBV6-1; cdr3_aa: CASSEALGRTEAFF
j_call: TRBJ2-6; d_call: .; v_call: TRBV12-3/TRBV12-4; cdr3_aa: CASSLGGSSGANVLTF
j_call: TRBJ1-3; d_call: .; v_call: TRBV6-5; cdr3_aa: CASSYSGFSGNTIYF
j_call: TRBJ1-1; d_call: .; v_call: TRBV30; cdr3_aa: CAWRLEARFGTEAFF
j_call: TRBJ2-7; d_call: .; v_call: TRBV20-1; cdr3_aa: CSAIQSSAYEQYF
j_call: TRBJ1-2; d_call: .; v_call: TRBV7-9; cdr3_aa: CASSGTTGLMNGYTF
j_call: TRBJ2-5; d_call: .; v_call: TRBV24-1; cdr3_aa: CATSDGPQKQETQYF
j_call: TRBJ2-3; d_call: TRBD2; v_call: TRBV12-3/TRBV12-4; cdr3_aa: CASSFRGGANTQYF
j_call: TRBJ2-7; d_call: .; v_call: TRBV29-1; cdr3_aa: CSVEGYYEQYF
j_call: TRBJ1-4; d_call: .; v_call: TRBV7-9; cdr3_aa: CASSAKGRQNEKLFF
j_call: TRBJ2-7; d_call: TRBD1; v_call: TRBV14; cdr3_aa: CASSRKGVGTGVYEQYF
j_call: TRBJ1-2; d_call: .; v_call: TRBV14; cdr3_aa: CASSQVTYYGYTF
j_call: TRBJ1-1; d_call: TRBD1; v_call: TRBV5-1; cdr3_aa: CASNGQGALDTEAFF
j_call: TRBJ2-2; d_call: TRBD1; v_call: TRBV5-1; cdr3_aa: CASSPSQGANTGELFF
j_call: TRBJ2-1; d_call: .; v_call: TRBV7-2; cdr3_aa: CASSFEGISSYNEQFF
j_call: TRBJ1-1; d_call: TRBD1; v_call: TRBV10-3; cdr3_aa: CAIGGDRRNTEAFF
j_call: TRBJ2-3; d_call: .; v_call: TRBV20-1; cdr3_aa: CSASVGDTQYF